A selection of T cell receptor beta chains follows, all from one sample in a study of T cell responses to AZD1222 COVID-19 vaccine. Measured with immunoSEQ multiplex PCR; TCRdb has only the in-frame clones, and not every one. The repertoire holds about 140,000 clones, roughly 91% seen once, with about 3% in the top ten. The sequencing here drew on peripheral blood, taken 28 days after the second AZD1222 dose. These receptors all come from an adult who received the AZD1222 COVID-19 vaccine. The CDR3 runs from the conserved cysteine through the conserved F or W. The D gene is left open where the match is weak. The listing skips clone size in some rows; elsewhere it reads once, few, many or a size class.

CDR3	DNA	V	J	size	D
CASSSPPTGATDTQYF	TGTGCCAGCAGCTCTCCCCCTACGGGCGCCACAGATACGCAGTATTTT	TRBV7-6	TRBJ2-3	NA	NA
CASSLGRGRYEQYF	TGTGCCAGCAGCTTAGGTCGCGGTAGATACGAGCAGTACTTC	TRBV11-2	TRBJ2-7	NA	NA
CASSLGAGGVTDTQYF	TGTGCCAGCAGCTTAGGAGCGGGGGGCGTAACAGATACGCAGTATTTT	TRBV7-9	TRBJ2-3	NA	TRBD2
CASSHKREKLFF	TGTGCCAGCAGCCATAAAAGGGAAAAACTGTTTTTT	TRBV3-1/TRBV3-2	TRBJ1-4	NA	NA
CASSYSSPPLAFF	TGTGCCAGCAGTTACTCGAGTCCCCCTCTGGCTTTCTTT	TRBV6-5	TRBJ1-1	NA	NA
CAWRLYSLQTFF	TGTGCCTGGAGGCTCTACTCTTTGCAAACTTTCTTT	TRBV30	TRBJ1-1	NA	NA
CASSVINVGTRNTEAFF	TGTGCCAGCAGTGTAATTAATGTCGGCACCCGGAACACTGAAGCTTTCTTT	TRBV2	TRBJ1-1	once	NA
CASSYSLAGKYNEQFF	TGTGCCAGCAGTTACTCCCTAGCGGGGAAGTACAATGAGCAGTTCTTC	TRBV6-6	TRBJ2-1	once	TRBD2
CASSFRLIEQYF	TGTGCCAGCAGTTTTCGTTTGATCGAGCAGTACTTC	TRBV28	TRBJ2-7	NA	NA
CASSWLWGTSGALTGELFF	TGCGCCAGCAGCTGGCTTTGGGGGACTAGCGGGGCGCTCACCGGGGAGCTGTTTTTT	TRBV5-1	TRBJ2-2	NA	TRBD2
CASSLGGGETQYF	TGTGCCAGCAGCTTAGGAGGGGGGGAGACCCAGTACTTC	TRBV7-9	TRBJ2-5	NA	NA
CSGGTGNTEAFF	TGCAGCGGGGGGACAGGGAACACTGAAGCTTTCTTT	TRBV29-1	TRBJ1-1	few	TRBD1
CASSQGSGNTIYF	TGTGCCAGCAGCCAAGGGTCAGGAAACACCATATATTTT	TRBV3-1/TRBV3-2	TRBJ1-3	few	NA